This T cell receptor beta chain came from a study of T cells expressing NK-cell markers. A 5'RACE template switching approach incorporating UMIs was used to make TCR beta cDNA. TCRdb reanalyzed the 5' RACE reads, giving one entry per CDR3 protein sequence and no DNA. The sample table sets out 350,000 to 500,000 distinct CDR3 sequences. The CDR3 is made up of 13 amino acids. CDR1 and CDR2 (germline): DFQATT, SNEGSKA (reference sequence). V and J are TRBV20-1 and TRBJ2-3; TCRdb calls TRBD2, which cannot be checked without DNA. Sequenced input: blood T cells: a sorted CD56 or NKG2C T cell subset, CD4+ or CD8+ T cells, or bulk PBMC T cells (not recorded which). This sequence was found in a woman between 18 and 69 years old in good health. CDR3 loop: CSARVGTSMAQYF.